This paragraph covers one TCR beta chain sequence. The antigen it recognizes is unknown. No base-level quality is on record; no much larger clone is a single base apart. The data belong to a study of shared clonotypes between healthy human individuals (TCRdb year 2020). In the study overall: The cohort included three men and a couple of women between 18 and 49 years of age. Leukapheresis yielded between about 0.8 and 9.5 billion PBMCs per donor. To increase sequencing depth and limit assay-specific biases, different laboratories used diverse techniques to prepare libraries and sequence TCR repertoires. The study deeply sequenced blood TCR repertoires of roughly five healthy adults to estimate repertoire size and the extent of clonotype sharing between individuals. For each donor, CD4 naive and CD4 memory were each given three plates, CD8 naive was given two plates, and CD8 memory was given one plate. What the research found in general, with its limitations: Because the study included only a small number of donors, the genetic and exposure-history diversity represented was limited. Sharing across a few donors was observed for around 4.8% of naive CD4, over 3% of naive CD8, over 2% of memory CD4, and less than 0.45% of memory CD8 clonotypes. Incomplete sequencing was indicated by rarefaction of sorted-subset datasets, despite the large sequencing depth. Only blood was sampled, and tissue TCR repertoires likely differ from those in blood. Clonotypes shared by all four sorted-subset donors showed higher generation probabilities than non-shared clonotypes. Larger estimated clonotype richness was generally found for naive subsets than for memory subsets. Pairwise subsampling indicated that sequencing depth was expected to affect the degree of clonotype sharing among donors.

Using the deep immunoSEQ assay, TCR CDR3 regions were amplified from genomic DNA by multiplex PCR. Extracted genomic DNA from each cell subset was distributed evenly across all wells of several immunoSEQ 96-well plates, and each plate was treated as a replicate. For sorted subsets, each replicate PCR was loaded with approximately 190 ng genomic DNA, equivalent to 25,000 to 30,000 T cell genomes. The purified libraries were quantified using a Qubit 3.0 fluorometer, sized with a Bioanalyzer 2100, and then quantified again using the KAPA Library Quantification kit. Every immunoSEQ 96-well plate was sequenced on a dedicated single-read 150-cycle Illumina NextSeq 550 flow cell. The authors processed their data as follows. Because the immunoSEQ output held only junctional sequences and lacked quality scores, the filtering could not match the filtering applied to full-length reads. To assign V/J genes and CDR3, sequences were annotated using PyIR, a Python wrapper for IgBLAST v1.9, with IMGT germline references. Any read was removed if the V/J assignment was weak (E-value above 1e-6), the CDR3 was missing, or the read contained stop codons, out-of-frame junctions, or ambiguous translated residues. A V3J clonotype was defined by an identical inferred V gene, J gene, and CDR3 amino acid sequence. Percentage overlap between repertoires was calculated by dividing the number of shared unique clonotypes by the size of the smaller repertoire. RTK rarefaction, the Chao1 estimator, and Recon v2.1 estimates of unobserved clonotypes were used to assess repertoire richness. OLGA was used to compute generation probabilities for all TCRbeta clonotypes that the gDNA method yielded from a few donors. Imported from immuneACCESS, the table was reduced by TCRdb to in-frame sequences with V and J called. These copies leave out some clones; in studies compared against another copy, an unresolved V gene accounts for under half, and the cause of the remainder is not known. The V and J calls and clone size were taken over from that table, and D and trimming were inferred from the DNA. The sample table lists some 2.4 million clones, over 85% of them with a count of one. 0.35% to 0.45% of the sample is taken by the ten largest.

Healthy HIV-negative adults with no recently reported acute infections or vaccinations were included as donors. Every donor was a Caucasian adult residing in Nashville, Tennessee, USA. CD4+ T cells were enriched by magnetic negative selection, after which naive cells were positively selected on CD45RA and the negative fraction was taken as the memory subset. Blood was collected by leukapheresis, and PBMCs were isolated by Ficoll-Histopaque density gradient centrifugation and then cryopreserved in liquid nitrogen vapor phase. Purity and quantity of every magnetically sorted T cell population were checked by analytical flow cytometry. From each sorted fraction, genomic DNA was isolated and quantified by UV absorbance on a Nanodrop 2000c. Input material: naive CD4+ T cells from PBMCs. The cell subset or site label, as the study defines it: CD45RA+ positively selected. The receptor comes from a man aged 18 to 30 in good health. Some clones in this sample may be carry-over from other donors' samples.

CDR3 protein: CASSPQSGQGYSKNIQYF. The nucleotide sequence reads as follows: TGTGCCAGCAGCCCCCAGAGCGGACAGGGGTATTCCAAAAACATTCAGTACTTC. Recombination connected TRBV21-1 to TRBJ2-4; no check of the table's D call, TRBD1, against the DNA was made. TRBV21-1 is a documented pseudogene. The CDR3 holds 18 amino acids from the cysteine to the phenylalanine. Only the CDR3 DNA is retained, 54 bases long and in frame from the first base.